This T cell receptor (beta chain) was recovered during a study of glioma-infiltrating T cells after dendritic cell vaccination. The time point was: after dendritic cell vaccination, including at tumor progression/relapse. CDR1 MNHNS and CDR2 SASEGT come from the germline V gene. Trimming at V came to 2 bases and at J to 7 bases, leaving 11 bases not matched to a gene. The CDR3 length is 16 residues. Sequenced by immunoSEQ multiplex PCR; TCRdb stores in-frame clones only, minus some. The sample yields some 90,000 clones, 75% to 85% seen once. V and J are TRBV6-1 and TRBJ2-1, with 7 bases aligning to TRBD2. The sequenced sample was blood, obtained after dendritic cell vaccination. This clonotype originated in a human donor with glioblastoma. CDR3 sequence reads: CASSEIFAGASNEQFF. The CDR3 nucleotides read TGTGCCAGCAGTGAAATATTTGCGGGAGCATCGAATGAGCAGTTCTTC.